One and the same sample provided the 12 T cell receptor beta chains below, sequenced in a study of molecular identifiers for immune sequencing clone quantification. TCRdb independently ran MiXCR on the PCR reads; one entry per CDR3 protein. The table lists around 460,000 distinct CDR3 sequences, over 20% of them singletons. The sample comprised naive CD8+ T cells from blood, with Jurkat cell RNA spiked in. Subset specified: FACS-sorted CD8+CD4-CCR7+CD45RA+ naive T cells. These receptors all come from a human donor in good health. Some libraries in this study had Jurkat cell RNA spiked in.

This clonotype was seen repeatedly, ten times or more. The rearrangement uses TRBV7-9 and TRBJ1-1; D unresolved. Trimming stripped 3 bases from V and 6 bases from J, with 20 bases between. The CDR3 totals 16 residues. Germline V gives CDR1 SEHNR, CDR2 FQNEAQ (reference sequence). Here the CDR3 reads CASSLWGYGGWAEAFF. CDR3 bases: TGTGCCAGCAGCTTGTGGGGATACGGCGGCTGGGCTGAAGCTTTCTTT.

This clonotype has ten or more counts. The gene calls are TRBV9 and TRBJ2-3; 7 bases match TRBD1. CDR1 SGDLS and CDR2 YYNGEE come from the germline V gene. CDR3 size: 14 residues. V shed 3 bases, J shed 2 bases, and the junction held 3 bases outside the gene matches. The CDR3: CASSAGQLTDTQYF. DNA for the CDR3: TGTGCCAGCAGCGCGGGACAGCTCACAGATACGCAGTATTTT.

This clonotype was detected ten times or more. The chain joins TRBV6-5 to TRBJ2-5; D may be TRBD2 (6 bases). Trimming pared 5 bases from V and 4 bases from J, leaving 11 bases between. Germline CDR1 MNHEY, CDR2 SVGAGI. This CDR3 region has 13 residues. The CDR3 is CASSPGGGETQYF. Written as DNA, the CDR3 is TGTGCCAGCAGTCCCGGGGGTGGAGAGACCCAGTACTTC.

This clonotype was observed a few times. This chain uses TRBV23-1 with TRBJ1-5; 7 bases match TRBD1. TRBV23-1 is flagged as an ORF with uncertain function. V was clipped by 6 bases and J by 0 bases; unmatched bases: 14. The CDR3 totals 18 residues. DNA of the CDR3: TGCGCCAGCAGGGGAGCGAGTCTCAGGGGGAATAGCAATCAGCCCCAGCATTTT. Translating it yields CASRGASLRGNSNQPQHF.

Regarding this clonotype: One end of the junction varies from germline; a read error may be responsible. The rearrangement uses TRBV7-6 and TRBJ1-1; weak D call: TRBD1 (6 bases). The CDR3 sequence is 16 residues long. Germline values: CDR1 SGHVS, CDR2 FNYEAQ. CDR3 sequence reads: CASSPRTVVGSTETFF. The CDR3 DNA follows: TGTGCCAGCAGCCCGAGGACAGTGGTTGGGAGCACTGAAACTTTCTTT.

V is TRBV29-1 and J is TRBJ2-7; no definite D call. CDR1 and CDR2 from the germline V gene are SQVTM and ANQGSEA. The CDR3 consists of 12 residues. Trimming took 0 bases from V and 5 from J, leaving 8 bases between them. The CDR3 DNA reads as TGCAGCGTTGAAGATCTAACAAACGAGCAGTACTTC. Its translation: CSVEDLTNEQYF.

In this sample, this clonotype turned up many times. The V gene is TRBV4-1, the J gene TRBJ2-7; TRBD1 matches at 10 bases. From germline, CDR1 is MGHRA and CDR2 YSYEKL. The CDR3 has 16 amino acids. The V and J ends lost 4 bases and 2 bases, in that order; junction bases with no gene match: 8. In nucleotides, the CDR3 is TGCGCCAGCAGCCCTACGACCGGGACAGGGGCCTACGAGCAGTACTTC. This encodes CASSPTTGTGAYEQYF.

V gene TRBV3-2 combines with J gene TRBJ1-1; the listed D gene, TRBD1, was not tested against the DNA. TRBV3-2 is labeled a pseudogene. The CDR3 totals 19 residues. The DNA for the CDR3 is TGTGCCAGCAGCCCTACCGAGGACAGGGTTGGGGTGGAAAACACTGAAGCTTTCTTT. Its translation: CASSPTEDRVGVENTEAFF.

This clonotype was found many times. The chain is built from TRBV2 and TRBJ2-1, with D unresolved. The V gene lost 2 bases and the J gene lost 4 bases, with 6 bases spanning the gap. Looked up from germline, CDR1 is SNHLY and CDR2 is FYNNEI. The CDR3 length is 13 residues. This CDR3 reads CASSETKYNEQFF. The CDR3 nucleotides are TGTGCCAGCAGTGAAACAAAGTACAATGAGCAGTTCTTC. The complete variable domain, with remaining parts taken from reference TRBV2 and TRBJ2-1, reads EPEVTQTPSHQVTQMGQEVILRCVPISNHLYFYWYRQILGQKVEFLVSFYNNEISEKSEIFDDQFSVERPDGSNFTLKIRSTKLEDSAMYFCASSETKYNEQFFGPGTRLTVL.

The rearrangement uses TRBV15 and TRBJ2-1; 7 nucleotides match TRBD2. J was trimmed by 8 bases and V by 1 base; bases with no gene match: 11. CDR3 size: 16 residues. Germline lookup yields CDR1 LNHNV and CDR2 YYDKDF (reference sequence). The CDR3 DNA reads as TGTGCCACCAGCAGAGCAGAGGGAGGGAGAAGGGATGAGCAGTTCTTC. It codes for CATSRAEGGRRDEQFF.

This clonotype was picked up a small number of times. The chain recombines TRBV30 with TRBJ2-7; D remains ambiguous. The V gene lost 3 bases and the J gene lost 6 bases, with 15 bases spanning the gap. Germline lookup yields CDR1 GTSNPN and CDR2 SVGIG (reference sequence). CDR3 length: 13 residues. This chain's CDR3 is CAWSGSLPLEQYF. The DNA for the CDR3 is TGTGCCTGGAGCGGCTCCCTCCCTCTCGAGCAGTACTTC.

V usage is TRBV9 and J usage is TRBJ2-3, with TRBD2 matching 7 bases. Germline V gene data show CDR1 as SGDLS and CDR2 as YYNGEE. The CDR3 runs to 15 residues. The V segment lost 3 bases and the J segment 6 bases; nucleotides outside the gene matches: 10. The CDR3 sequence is CASSGDYTTFDTQYF. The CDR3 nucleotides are TGTGCCAGCAGCGGGGACTATACGACGTTTGATACGCAGTATTTT.